This entry lists 5 T cell receptor beta chains sequenced from one sample in a study of post-analysis software for immune sequencing data. Findings and caveats of the study: Compared with controls, patients had more of about five TRBV segments, including TRBV5-6, TRBV5-1 and TRBV20-1.

cDNA libraries of TCR beta carried unique molecular identifiers. TCRdb reprocessed the PCR reads via MiXCR and lists one record per CDR3 protein. The sample lists 450,000 to 700,000 distinct CDR3 sequences; 44% were seen once. The antigens for these receptors are not known. Sequencing was performed on blood. The receptors originated from a girl aged 10-17 years with multiple sclerosis.

The chain is built from TRBV5-6 and TRBJ2-7; maybe TRBD1 (6 bases). The CDR3 loop spans 14 amino acids. Trimming removed 5 bases at V and 0 bases at J, with 12 bases between. The germline V gene has CDR1 SGHDT and CDR2 YYEEEE. This chain's CDR3 is CASRARGRSYEQYF. The CDR3 region has the DNA TGTGCCAGCAGGGCCAGGGGCCGCTCCTACGAGCAGTACTTC.

V and J are TRBV10-3 and TRBJ1-2; 8 bases match TRBD1. The trim removed 2 bases at V and 6 bases at J, leaving 8 bases unmatched. CDR3 length: 15 residues. Germline V gives CDR1 ENHRY, CDR2 SYGVKD. The CDR3 sequence is CAISEPDRGINGYTF. The CDR3 DNA follows: TGTGCCATCAGTGAGCCTGACAGGGGAATTAATGGCTACACCTTC.

Of note for this clonotype: An end of the junction does not agree with germline; a read error may underlie this. This chain uses TRBV6-5 with TRBJ1-2; unclear D gene. The CDR3 runs to 14 residues. Germline V gene data show CDR1 as MNHEY and CDR2 as SVGAGI. Here the CDR3 DNA reads TGTGCCAGCAGCTACTCGGGAACTAACTATGGCTACACCTTC. Translating it yields CASSYSGTNYGYTF.

This clonotype was seen more than once but under ten times. This chain connects TRBV12-3 or TRBV12-4 to TRBJ2-1; D perhaps matches TRBD1 (5 bases). This CDR3 region has 14 residues. Trimming cost V 5 bases and J 6 bases, with 14 bases left between them. The CDR3, as DNA: TGTGCCAGCAGTAAGGACATCCAGCCCAATGAGCAGTTCTTC. As protein: CASSKDIQPNEQFF.

This clonotype occurred a few times. The chain carries TRBV9 and TRBJ1-6, with D perhaps matching TRBD1 (6 bases). This CDR3 has 15 amino acids. Germline V gene sequence: CDR1 SGDLS, CDR2 YYNGEE. The V and J ends lost 1 base and 11 bases respectively, with 16 bases between them. The CDR3 protein is CASSVLGDTAAPLHF. The DNA of the CDR3 is TGTGCCAGCAGCGTATTAGGGGACACCGCCGCACCCCTCCACTTT.